The subject of this entry is one T cell receptor beta chain. What it binds is not known. The entry originates in a study of persistence of HIV-infected CD4 T cells. Study-level information: Up to roughly 180 mL blood was drawn at multiple time points; two donors had single-time leukapheresis.

Sequencing used immunoSEQ version 4 in survey mode. Each sample used up to about 1 ug genomic DNA diluted to around 10 ng/uL. Generated by immunoSEQ multiplex PCR, the TCRdb table keeps only in-frame clones and is missing some. This sample has more than 35,000 clones, with 80% to 90% found just once. General study findings and limits: CMV- and Gag-responding cells had lower TCRbeta richness than CD3/CD28-responding cells.

Germline V lookup: CDR1 SGHDT, CDR2 YYEEEE. CDR3 length: 14 residues. Trimming left V 1 base short and J 4 bases short, with 9 bases between. This nonspecific control used anti-CD3/anti-CD28 bead stimulation of CD4+ T cells. CD4+ T cells upregulating both CD40 ligand and CD69 were sorted as responding cells. PBMCs were depleted of CD8+ T cells before stimulation. Sequencing used CD4+ T cells sorted from PBMCs after approximately 19-hour stimulation, obtained from a patient who received antiretroviral therapy. The chain couples TRBV5-6 to TRBJ1-3; D is unresolved. This clonotype originated in an adult man with HIV who was CMV-seropositive. The CDR3 nucleotides read TGTGCCAGCAGCTTGCGTCTTCAAGGAAACACCATATATTTT. Translated: CASSLRLQGNTIYF.